This T cell receptor beta chain was obtained from a study of cytomegalovirus exposure and HLA in healthy donors. Clones were read by immunoSEQ multiplex PCR, and TCRdb kept only the in-frame ones, dropping some. In the table there are about 200,000 clones, about 82% of which are singletons. This clone was seen once. Antigen unknown. CDR3 length: 14 residues. V shed 6 bases and J shed 1 base, with 13 bases lying between them. Germline CDR1 WSHSY, CDR2 SAAADI. Broader study findings: Associated with cytomegalovirus, according to the listing, were some 150 TCR beta chains. Published work reported that the classifier diagnosed cytomegalovirus status with high specificity and sensitivity. Many donors carried some public TCRs, although rarity characterized most TCR sequences.

This clonotype was sampled from a woman aged 18 to 35 in good health and CMV-seronegative. The sequenced sample was PBMCs. The V and J genes are TRBV10-2 and TRBJ2-7; D ambiguous. The CDR3 is CASRVIDISYEQYF. CDR3 DNA: TGCGCCAGCAGGGTTATCGACATTTCCTACGAGCAGTACTTC.